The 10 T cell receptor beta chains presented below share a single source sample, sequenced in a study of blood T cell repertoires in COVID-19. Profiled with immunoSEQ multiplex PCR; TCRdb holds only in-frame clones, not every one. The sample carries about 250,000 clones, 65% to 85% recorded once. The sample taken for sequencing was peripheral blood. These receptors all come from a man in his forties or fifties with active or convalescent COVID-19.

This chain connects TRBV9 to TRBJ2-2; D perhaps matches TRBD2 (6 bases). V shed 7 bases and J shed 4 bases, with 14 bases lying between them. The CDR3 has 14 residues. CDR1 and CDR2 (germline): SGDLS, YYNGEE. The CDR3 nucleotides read TGTGCCAGCCGAACGGAGGGGAGCACCGGGGAGCTGTTTTTT. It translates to CASRTEGSTGELFF. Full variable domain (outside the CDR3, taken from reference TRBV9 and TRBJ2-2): DSGVTQTPKHLITATGQRVTLRCSPRSGDLSVYWYQQSLDQGLQFLIQYYNGEERAKGNILERFSAQQFPDLHSELNLSSLELGDSALYFCASRTEGSTGELFFGEGSRLTVL.

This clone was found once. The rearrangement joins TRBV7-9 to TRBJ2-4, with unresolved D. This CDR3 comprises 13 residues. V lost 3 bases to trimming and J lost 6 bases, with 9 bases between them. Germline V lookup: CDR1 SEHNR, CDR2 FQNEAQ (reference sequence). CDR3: CASSFQTGNIQYF. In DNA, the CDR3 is TGTGCCAGCAGCTTTCAAACTGGAAACATTCAGTACTTC.

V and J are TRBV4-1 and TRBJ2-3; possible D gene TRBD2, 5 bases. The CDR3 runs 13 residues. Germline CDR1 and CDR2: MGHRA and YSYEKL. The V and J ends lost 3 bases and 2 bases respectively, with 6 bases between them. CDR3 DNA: TGCGCCAGCAGCCAGCTAGCCACAGATACGCAGTATTTT. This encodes CASSQLATDTQYF.

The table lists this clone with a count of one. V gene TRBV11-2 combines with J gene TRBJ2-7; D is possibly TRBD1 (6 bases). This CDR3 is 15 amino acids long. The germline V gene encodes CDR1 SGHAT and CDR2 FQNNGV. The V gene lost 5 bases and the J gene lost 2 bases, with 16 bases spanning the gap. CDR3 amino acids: CASSPLGGKTYEQYF. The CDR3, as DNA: TGTGCCAGCAGCCCACTTGGGGGCAAGACCTACGAGCAGTACTTC.

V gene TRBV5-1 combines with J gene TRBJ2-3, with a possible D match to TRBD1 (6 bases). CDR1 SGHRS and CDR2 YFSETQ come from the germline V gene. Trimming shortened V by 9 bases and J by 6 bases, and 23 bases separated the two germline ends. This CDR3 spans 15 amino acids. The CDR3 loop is CATSTGTLERDTQYF. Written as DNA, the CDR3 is TGCGCCACCTCGACCGGGACACTAGAGCGTGATACGCAGTATTTT.

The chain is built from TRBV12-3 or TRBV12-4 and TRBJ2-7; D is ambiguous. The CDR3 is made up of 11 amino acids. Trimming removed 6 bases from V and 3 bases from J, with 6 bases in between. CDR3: CASSRDYEQYF. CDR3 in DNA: TGTGCCAGCAGCCGAGACTACGAGCAGTACTTC.

The CDR3 region has the DNA TGTGCCAGCAGCGCAACCCAGGGGGCTAGCTATGGCTACACCTTC. Its translation is CASSATQGASYGYTF. The chain couples TRBV9 to TRBJ1-2; 8 bases line up with TRBD1. The CDR3 has 15 amino acids. V dropped 3 bases and J dropped 4; count of bases not matched to a gene: 8. CDR1 is SGDLS, CDR2 YYNGEE, per germline.

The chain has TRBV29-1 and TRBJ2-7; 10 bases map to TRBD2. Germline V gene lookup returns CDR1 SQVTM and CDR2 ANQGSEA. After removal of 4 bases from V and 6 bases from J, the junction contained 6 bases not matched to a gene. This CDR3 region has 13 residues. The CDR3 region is CSVAAGGPREQYF. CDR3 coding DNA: TGCAGCGTTGCAGCGGGAGGGCCTCGCGAGCAGTACTTC.

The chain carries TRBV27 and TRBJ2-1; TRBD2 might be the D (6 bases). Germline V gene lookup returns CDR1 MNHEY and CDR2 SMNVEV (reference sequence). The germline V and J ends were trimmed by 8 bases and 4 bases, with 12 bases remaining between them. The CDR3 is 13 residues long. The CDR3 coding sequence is TGTGCCAGCGGCCTAGCGAGATACAATGAGCAGTTCTTC. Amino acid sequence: CASGLARYNEQFF.

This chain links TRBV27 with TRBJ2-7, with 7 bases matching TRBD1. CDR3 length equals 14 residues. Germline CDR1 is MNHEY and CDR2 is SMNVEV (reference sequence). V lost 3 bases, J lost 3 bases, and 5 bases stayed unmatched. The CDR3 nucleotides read TGTGCCAGCAGTTTCACGGGACAGTACTACGAGCAGTACTTC. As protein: CASSFTGQYYEQYF.